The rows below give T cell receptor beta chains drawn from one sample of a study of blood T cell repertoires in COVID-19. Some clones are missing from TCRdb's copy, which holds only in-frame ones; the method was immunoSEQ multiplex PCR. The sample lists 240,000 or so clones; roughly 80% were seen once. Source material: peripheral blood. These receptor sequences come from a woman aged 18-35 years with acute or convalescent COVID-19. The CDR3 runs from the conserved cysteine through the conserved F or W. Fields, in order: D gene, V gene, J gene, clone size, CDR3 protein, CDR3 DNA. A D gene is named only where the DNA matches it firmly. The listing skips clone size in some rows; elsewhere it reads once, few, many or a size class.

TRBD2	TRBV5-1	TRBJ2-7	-	CASSSGFGGGYEQYF	TGCGCCAGCAGCTCCGGGTTTGGCGGGGGCTACGAGCAGTACTTC
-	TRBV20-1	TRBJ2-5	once	CSASGAGGLETQYF	TGCAGTGCTAGTGGTGCTGGGGGGTTGGAGACCCAGTACTTC
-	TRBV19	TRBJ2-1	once	CASSIHPDSLTEQFF	TGTGCCAGTAGTATCCATCCCGACAGTTTGACTGAGCAGTTCTTC
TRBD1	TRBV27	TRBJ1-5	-	CASSPYGTVSNQPQHF	TGTGCCAGCAGTCCCTATGGGACAGTCAGCAATCAGCCCCAGCATTTT
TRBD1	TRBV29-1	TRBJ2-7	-	CSVEWDRDYEQYF	TGCAGCGTTGAATGGGACAGGGACTACGAGCAGTACTTC
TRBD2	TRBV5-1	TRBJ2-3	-	CASSLALAGPTDTQYF	TGCGCCAGCAGCTTGGCCCTAGCGGGACCCACAGATACGCAGTATTTT
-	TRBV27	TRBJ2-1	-	CASSWDSGGYNEQFF	TGTGCCAGCAGTTGGGACTCAGGGGGCTACAATGAGCAGTTCTTC
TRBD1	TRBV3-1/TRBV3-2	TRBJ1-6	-	CASSQIWTGSSYNSPLHF	TGTGCCAGCAGCCAAATTTGGACAGGAAGCTCCTATAATTCACCCCTCCACTTT
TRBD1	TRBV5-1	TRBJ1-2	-	CASNRDSGDYGYTF	TGCGCCAGCAACCGGGACAGTGGCGACTATGGCTACACCTTC
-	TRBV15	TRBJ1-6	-	CATSLTRFSSPLHF	TGTGCCACCAGCCTAACCCGGTTCTCTTCACCCCTCCACTTT
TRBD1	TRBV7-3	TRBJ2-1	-	CASSPRDSGADEQFF	TGTGCCAGCAGCCCCCGGGACAGTGGGGCGGATGAGCAGTTCTTC
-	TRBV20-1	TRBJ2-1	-	CSASGLNNEQFF	TGCAGTGCTAGTGGACTCAACAATGAGCAGTTCTTC
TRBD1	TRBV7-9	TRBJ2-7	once	CASSLPSFGQGDYEQYF	TGTGCCAGCAGCTTACCCTCCTTTGGACAGGGGGACTACGAGCAGTACTTC
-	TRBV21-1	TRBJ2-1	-	CARIGGRAADEQFF	TGTGCCAGAATAGGCGGGAGGGCCGCGGATGAGCAGTTCTTC
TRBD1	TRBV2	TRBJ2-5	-	CASESLQGGKETQYF	TGTGCCAGCGAGTCTTTACAGGGGGGTAAGGAGACCCAGTACTTC
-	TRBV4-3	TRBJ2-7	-	CASSQENKISYEQYF	TGCGCCAGCAGCCAAGAGAACAAGATCTCCTACGAGCAGTACTTC
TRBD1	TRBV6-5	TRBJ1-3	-	CASSLGQGNTIYF	TGTGCCAGCAGTTTGGGACAGGGAAACACCATATATTTT
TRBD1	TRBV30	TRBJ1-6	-	CAWNQQGSWRGGSPLHF	TGTGCCTGGAACCAACAGGGGTCATGGCGAGGAGGATCACCCCTCCACTTT
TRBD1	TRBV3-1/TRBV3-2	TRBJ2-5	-	CASSQGDRGRMAQYF	TGTGCCAGCAGCCAAGGGGACAGGGGCCGGATGGCCCAGTACTTC
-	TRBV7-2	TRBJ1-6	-	CASRAEGNSPLHF	TGTGCCAGCAGGGCGGAGGGGAATTCACCCCTCCACTTT
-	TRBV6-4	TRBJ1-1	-	CASSAREGSTAFF	TGTGCCAGCAGTGCGAGGGAAGGATCTACAGCTTTCTTT
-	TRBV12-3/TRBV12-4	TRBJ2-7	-	CASSPQGYEQYF	TGTGCCAGCAGCCCACAGGGCTACGAGCAGTACTTC
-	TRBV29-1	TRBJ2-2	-	CSVEDLSGNTGELFF	TGCAGCGTTGAAGATCTTAGCGGGAACACCGGGGAGCTGTTTTTT
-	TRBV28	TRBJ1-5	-	CASIHSYSNQPQHF	TGTGCCAGCATCCACAGCTATAGCAATCAGCCCCAGCATTTT
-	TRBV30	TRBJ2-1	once	CAWSVPSREQFF	TGTGCCTGGAGTGTACCTAGCCGCGAGCAGTTCTTC
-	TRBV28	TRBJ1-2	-	CASRPQGLDYGYTF	TGTGCCAGCAGGCCCCAGGGTTTGGACTATGGCTACACCTTC
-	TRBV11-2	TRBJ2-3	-	CASSRNAGGTSTDTQYF	TGTGCCAGCAGCCGAAATGCTGGCGGGACTAGCACAGATACGCAGTATTTT
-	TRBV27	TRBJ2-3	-	CASSPQGVVTTDTQYF	TGTGCCAGCAGTCCCCAAGGGGTCGTAACAACAGATACGCAGTATTTT
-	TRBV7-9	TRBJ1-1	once	CASSPRAATLGARNTEAFF	TGTGCCAGCAGCCCCCGTGCGGCCACATTGGGGGCGAGGAACACTGAAGCTTTCTTT
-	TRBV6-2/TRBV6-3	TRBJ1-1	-	CASSYGRENTEAFF	TGTGCCAGCAGTTATGGTCGGGAGAACACTGAAGCTTTCTTT
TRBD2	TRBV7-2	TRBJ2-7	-	CASSPRSGRSTYEQYF	TGTGCCAGCAGCCCCCGCAGCGGGAGAAGTACCTACGAGCAGTACTTC
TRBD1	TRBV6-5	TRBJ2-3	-	CASTDTGETWNTQYF	TGTGCCAGCACGGATACAGGGGAGACGTGGAATACGCAGTATTTT
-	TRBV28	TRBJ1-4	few	CASSLWAQNEKLFF	TGTGCCAGCAGTTTATGGGCCCAAAATGAAAAACTGTTTTTT
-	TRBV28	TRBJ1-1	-	CASSMWGGPEAFF	TGTGCCAGCAGCATGTGGGGGGGTCCTGAAGCTTTCTTT
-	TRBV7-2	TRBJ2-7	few	CASSLGARIYEQYF	TGTGCCAGCAGCTTAGGAGCTAGAATCTACGAGCAGTACTTC
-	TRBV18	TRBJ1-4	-	CASSPAGGTREKLFF	TGTGCCAGCTCACCCGCCGGGGGGACTCGGGAAAAACTGTTTTTT
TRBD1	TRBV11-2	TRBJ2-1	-	CASSAAGDREQFF	TGTGCCAGCAGCGCCGCAGGGGACAGGGAGCAGTTCTTC
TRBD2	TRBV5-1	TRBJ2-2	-	CASSLVLGGVNTGELFF	TGCGCCAGCAGCTTGGTTCTCGGGGGGGTGAACACCGGGGAGCTGTTTTTT
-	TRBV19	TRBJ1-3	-	CASRDNRDSGNTIYF	TGTGCCAGCCGCGATAACAGGGACTCTGGAAACACCATATATTTT
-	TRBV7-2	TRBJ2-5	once	CASSSRGQIGETQYF	TGTGCCAGCAGCTCTAGAGGACAGATTGGGGAGACCCAGTACTTC
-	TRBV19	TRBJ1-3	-	CASSIHAVSSGNTIYF	TGTGCCAGTAGTATACACGCAGTCAGCTCTGGAAACACCATATATTTT
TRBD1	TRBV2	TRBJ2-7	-	CASSGQGSISEQYF	TGTGCCAGCAGCGGACAGGGTTCAATCAGCGAGCAGTACTTC
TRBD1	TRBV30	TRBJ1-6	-	CAWNGGTGVGSPLHF	TGTGCCTGGAACGGTGGAACAGGGGTAGGTTCACCCCTCCACTTT
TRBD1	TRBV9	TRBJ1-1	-	CASSTGGAPPEAFF	TGTGCCAGTTCCACAGGGGGGGCTCCCCCTGAAGCTTTCTTT
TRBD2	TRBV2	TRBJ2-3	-	CASSGGLAGGLDTQYF	TGTGCCAGCAGTGGGGGACTAGCGGGAGGGCTAGATACGCAGTATTTT
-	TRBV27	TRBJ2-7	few	CASSSLGQSSYEQYF	TGTGCCAGCAGTTCCCTCGGTCAAAGCTCCTACGAGCAGTACTTC
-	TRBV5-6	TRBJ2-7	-	CASSRWGDEQYF	TGTGCCAGCAGCCGTTGGGGGGACGAGCAGTACTTC
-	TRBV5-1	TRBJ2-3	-	CASSPRGRRGDTQYF	TGCGCCAGCAGCCCGAGGGGGAGAAGGGGAGATACGCAGTATTTT
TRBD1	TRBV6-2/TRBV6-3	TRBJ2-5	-	CASSYSPDRQETQYF	TGTGCCAGCAGTTACTCCCCGGACAGGCAAGAGACCCAGTACTTC
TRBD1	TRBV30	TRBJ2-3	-	CAWGTGLDTQYF	TGTGCCTGGGGGACAGGGTTAGATACGCAGTATTTT
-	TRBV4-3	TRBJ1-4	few	CASSQETWGRGEKLFF	TGCGCCAGCAGCCAAGAAACGTGGGGCAGGGGTGAAAAACTGTTTTTT
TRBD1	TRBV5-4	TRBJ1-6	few	CASSGGTGGSYNSPLHF	TGTGCCAGCAGCGGGGGGACAGGGGGGTCCTATAATTCACCCCTCCACTTT